This is a list of T cell receptor beta chains from one sample in a study of PD-L1 blockade in urothelial cancer. Generated by immunoSEQ multiplex PCR, the TCRdb table keeps only in-frame clones and is missing some. Of 38,000 or so clones listed, over 65% were seen once; the top ten hold under 12%. Here the sequenced sample was PBMCs, taken around atezolizumab (anti-PD-L1) treatment. The receptors come from a man aged 40-50 years with urothelial cancer. The conserved cysteine and the conserved F or W are not part of the CDR3 here.

v_call,cdr3_aa
TRBV6-5,ASSYEEPSGANVLT
TRBV2,ASSPGQGTDTQY
TRBV6-4,ASRSSGRGAVQY
TRBV18,ASSPRAGLAEQY
TRBV15,ATSRVGRDTEAF
TRBV27,ASRQTNTGELF
TRBV28,ASSLWGREGRRDDNEQF
TRBV5-4,ASSFWGQGQSRY
TRBV7-9,ASSKTGDNQPQH
TRBV28,ASRNRGLSNQPQH
TRBV27,ASSLSRTGTYNEQF
TRBV6-5,ASSRDRGRAF
TRBV15,ATSRDMKEATEAF
TRBV7-3,ASSLAGGGNQPQH
TRBV6-4,ASSDSASANSRVYEQY
TRBV29-1,SVSGGAGSYEQY
TRBV7-6,ASSQGHGMNTEAF
TRBV11-3,ASSLRDSEAF
TRBV6-6,ASKEGASGNTDTQY
TRBV5-1,ASSPADTHEKLF
TRBV5-6,ASSLHSDRGRREAF
TRBV11-2,ASSTVGLNTEAF
TRBV28,ASSHRDRVVNIQY
TRBV2,ASSQGLAGYNEQF
TRBV5-1,ASRHRVEDEQY
TRBV29-1,SVRAGVNTEAF
TRBV7-3,ASSSGTSGVTGELF
TRBV19,ASSITGALEQY
TRBV6-6,ASSLSGDYEQY
TRBV19,ASTEGGGSYEQY
TRBV29-1,SVESPGDEQF
TRBV27,ASSLGVHPIVNREKLF
TRBV5-1,ASARTDTGELF
TRBV7-9,ASGQGLGTQY
TRBV7-6,ASSLEGLAGVGTDTQY
TRBV30,AWSVGWGQPQH
TRBV6-5,ASSRGFSGANVLT
TRBV14,ASSPSSGSSREQY
TRBV7-9,ASSRHPEAF
TRBV28,ASSLYLGRGPGELF
TRBV4-1,ASSQVPTGANYGYT
TRBV18,ASFPGLAGFSSTDTQY
TRBV28,ASSGRGSEFSGANVLT
TRBV18,ASSPQEGDTQY
TRBV19,ASRSGDRNQPQH
TRBV27,ASSFPGAGIHQPQH
TRBV11-2,ASSSPRGTGRYEQY
TRBV14,ASSQEAGGVSEQY
TRBV5-8,ASSTGKTAITDTQY
TRBV2,ASTRDGGSYEQY
TRBV25-1,ASSDPTGPGSEQY
TRBV6-1,ASSDGLGTDTQY
TRBV21-1,ASSKGASGRGRTGELF
TRBV5-6,ASSPGTPGNTIY
TRBV9,ASSVEGTSGGSSYNEQF
TRBV4-1,ASKYEQSNEKLF